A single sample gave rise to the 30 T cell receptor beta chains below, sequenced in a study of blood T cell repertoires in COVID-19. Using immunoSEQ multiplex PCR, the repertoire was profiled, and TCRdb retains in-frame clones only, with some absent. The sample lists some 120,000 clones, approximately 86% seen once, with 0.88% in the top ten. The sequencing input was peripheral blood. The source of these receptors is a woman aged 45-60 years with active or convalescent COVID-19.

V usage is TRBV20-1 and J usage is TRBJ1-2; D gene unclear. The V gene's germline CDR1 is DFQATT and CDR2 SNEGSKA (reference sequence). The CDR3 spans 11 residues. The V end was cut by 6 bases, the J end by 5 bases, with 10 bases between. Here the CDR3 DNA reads TGCAGTGCCGTCTACGGGTATGGCTACACCTTC. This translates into CSAVYGYGYTF.

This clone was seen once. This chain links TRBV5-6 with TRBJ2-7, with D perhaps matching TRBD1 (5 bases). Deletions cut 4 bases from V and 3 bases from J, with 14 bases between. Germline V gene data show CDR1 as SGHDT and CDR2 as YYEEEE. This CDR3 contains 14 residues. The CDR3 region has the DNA TGTGCCAGCAGCATAGGACATAGGGGCTACGAGCAGTACTTC. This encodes CASSIGHRGYEQYF.

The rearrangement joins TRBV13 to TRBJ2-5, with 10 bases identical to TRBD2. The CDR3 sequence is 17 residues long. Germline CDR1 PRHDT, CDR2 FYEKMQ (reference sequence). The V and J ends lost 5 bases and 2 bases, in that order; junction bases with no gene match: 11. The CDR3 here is CASSLRRLAGVQETQYF. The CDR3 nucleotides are TGTGCCAGCAGCCTCCGGCGGCTAGCGGGGGTGCAAGAGACCCAGTACTTC. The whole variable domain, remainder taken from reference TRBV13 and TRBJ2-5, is AAGVIQSPRHLIKEKRETATLKCYPIPRHDTVYWYQQGPGQDPQFLISFYEKMQSDKGSIPDRFSAQQFSDYHSELNMSSLELGDSALYFCASSLRRLAGVQETQYFGPGTRLLVL.

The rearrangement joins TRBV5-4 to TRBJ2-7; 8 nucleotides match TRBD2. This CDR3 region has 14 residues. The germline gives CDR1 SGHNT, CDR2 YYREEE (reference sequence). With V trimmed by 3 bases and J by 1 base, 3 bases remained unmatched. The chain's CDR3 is CASSWGTRSYEQYF. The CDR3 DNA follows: TGTGCCAGCAGCTGGGGGACTAGATCCTACGAGCAGTACTTC.

The CDR3 DNA sequence: TGTGCCTGGAGTCGGGGGGAGCAGTACTTC. It specifies CAWSRGEQYF. V and J are TRBV30 and TRBJ2-7, with D possibly being TRBD2 (6 bases). V lost 2 bases, J lost 7 bases, and 6 bases lay in between. The CDR3 extends over 10 amino acids. CDR1 and CDR2 from the germline V gene are GTSNPN and SVGIG (reference sequence).

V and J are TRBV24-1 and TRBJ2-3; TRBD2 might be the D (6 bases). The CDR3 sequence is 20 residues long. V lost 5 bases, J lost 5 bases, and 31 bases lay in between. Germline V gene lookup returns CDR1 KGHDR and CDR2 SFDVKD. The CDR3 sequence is CATSGRNGPLTGEGRDTQYF. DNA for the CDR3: TGTGCCACCAGTGGAAGGAATGGGCCTTTAACGGGAGAGGGGCGAGATACGCAGTATTTT.

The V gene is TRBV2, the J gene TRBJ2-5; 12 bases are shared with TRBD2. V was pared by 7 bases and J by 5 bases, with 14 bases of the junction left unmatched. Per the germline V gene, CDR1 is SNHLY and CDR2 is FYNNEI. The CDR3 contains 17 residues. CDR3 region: CASTLLILAGGGETQYF. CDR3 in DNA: TGTGCCAGCACCTTACTAATACTAGCGGGAGGAGGTGAGACCCAGTACTTC.

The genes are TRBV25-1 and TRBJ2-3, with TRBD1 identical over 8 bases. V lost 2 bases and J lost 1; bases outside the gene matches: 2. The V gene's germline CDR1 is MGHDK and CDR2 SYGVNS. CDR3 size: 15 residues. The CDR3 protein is CASSEPGQGTDTQYF. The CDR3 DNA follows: TGTGCCAGCAGTGAACCGGGACAGGGCACAGATACGCAGTATTTT.

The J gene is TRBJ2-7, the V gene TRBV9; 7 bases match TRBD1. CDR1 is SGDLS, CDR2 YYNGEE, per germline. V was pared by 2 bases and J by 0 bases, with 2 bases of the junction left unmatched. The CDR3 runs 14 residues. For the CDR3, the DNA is TGTGCCAGCAGCGTGGGGGACAGCTCCTACGAGCAGTACTTC. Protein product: CASSVGDSSYEQYF.

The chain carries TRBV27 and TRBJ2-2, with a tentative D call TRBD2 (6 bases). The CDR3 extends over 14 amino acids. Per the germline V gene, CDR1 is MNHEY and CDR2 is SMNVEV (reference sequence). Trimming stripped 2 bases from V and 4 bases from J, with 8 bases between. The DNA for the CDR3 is TGTGCCAGCAGTTTAACTAGCACCACCGGGGAGCTGTTTTTT. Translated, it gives CASSLTSTTGELFF.

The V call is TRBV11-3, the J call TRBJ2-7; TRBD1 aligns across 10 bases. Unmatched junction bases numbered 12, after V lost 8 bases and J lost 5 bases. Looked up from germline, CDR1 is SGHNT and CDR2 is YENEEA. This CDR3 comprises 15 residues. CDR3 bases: TGTGCCAGCCTCGCCTGGGGGACAGGGGACCACGAGCAGTACTTC. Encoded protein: CASLAWGTGDHEQYF.

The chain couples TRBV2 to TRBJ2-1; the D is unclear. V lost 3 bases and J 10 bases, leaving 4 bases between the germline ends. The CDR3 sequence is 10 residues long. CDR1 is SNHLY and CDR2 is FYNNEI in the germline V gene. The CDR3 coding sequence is TGTGCCAGCAGTGACGGGGAGCAGTTCTTC. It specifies CASSDGEQFF.

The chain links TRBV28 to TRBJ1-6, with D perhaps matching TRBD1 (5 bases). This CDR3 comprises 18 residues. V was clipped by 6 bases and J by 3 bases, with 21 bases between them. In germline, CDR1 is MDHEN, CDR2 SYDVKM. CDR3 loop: CASSFGVGGVYYNSPLHF. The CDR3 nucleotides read TGTGCCAGCAGCTTCGGAGTTGGGGGGGTCTACTATAATTCACCCCTCCACTTT.

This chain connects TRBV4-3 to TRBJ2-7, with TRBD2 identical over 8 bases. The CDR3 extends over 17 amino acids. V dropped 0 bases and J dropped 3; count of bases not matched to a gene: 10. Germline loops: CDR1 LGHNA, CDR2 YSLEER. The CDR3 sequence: CASSQDRAGELYYEQYF. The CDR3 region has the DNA TGCGCCAGCAGCCAAGATCGAGCGGGAGAGCTCTACTACGAGCAGTACTTC.

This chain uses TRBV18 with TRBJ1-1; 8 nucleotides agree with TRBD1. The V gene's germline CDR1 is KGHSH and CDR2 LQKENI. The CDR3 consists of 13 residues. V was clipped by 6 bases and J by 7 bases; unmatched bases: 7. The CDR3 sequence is CASSQTGGFEAFF. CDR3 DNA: TGTGCCAGCTCCCAAACAGGGGGGTTTGAAGCTTTCTTT.

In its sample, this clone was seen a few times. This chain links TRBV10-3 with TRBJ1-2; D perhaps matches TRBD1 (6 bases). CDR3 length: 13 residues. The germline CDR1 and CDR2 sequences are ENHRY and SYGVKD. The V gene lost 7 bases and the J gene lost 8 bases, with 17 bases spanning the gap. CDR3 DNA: TGTGCCATCACCGGAACAGGGAAGGAGGGCTACACCTTC. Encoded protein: CAITGTGKEGYTF.

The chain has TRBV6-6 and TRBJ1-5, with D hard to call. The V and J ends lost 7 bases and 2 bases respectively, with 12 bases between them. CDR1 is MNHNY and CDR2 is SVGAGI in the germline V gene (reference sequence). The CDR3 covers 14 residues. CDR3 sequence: CASTSDNGNQPQHF. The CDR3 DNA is TGTGCCAGCACCTCCGACAATGGCAATCAGCCCCAGCATTTT.

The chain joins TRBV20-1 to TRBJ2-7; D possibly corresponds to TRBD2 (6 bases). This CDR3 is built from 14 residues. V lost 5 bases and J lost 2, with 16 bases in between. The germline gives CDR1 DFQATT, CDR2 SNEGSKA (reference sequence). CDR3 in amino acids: CSAGEEGRAYEQYF. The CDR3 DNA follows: TGCAGTGCTGGTGAGGAGGGAAGAGCCTACGAGCAGTACTTC.

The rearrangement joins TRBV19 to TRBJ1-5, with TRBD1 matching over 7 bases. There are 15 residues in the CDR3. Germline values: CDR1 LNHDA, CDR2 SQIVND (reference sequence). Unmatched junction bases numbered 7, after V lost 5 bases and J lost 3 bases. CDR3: CASSVPGQLNQPQHF. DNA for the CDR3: TGTGCCAGTAGTGTACCGGGACAGCTCAATCAGCCCCAGCATTTT.

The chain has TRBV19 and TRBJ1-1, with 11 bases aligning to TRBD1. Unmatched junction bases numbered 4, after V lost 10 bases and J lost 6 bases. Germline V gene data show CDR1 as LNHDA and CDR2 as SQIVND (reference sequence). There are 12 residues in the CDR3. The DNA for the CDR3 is TGTGCCACTGGACAGGGGGCGGCTGAAGCTTTCTTT. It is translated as CATGQGAAEAFF.

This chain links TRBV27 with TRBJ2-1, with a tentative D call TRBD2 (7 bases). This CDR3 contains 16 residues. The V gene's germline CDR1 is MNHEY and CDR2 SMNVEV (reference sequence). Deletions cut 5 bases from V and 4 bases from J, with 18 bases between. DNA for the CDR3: TGTGCCAGCAGTCCCCTGGGGGGGGCATCGTACAATGAGCAGTTCTTC. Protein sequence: CASSPLGGASYNEQFF.

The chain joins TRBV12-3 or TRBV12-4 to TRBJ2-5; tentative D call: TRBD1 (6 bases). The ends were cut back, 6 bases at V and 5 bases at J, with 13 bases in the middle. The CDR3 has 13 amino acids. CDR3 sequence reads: CASSPSRGETQYF. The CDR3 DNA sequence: TGTGCCAGCAGCCCCTCAAGGGGGGAGACCCAGTACTTC.

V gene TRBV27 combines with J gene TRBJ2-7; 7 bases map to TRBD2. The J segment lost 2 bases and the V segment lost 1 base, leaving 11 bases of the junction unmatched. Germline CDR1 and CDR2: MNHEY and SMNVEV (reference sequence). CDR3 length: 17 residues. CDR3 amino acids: CASSLLRGRVLPYEQYF. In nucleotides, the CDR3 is TGTGCCAGCAGTTTATTGCGTGGGAGGGTCCTTCCCTACGAGCAGTACTTC.

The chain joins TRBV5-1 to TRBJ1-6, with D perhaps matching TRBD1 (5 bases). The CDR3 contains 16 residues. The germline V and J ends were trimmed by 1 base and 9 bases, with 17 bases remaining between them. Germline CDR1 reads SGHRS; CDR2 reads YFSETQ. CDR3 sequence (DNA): TGCGCCAGCAGCTTGTGGTCCCCCGGACAATCTTCACCCCTCCACTTT. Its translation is CASSLWSPGQSSPLHF.

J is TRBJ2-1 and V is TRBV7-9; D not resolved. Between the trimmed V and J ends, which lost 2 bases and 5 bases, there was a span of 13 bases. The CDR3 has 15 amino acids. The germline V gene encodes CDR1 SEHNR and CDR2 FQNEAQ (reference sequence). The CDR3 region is CASSLLLDIHNEQFF. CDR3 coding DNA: TGTGCCAGCAGCTTACTCTTAGACATACACAATGAGCAGTTCTTC.

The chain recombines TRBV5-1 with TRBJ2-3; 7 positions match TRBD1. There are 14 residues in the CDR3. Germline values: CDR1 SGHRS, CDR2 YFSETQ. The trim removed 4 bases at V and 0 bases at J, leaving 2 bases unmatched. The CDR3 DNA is TGCGCCAGCAGCCGGGACAGTAGCACAGATACGCAGTATTTT. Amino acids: CASSRDSSTDTQYF. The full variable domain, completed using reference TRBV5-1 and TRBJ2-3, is KAGVTQTPRYLIKTRGQQVTLSCSPISGHRSVSWYQQTPGQGLQFLFEYFSETQRNKGNFPGRFSGRQFSNSRSEMNVSTLELGDSALYLCASSRDSSTDTQYFGPGTRLTVL.

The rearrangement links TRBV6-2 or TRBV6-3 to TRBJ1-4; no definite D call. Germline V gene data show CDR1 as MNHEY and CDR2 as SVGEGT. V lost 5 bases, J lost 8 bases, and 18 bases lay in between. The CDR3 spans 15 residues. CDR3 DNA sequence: TGTGCCAGCAGTCGACGTGCCGGGAGCACGGAAAAACTGTTTTTT. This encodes CASSRRAGSTEKLFF.

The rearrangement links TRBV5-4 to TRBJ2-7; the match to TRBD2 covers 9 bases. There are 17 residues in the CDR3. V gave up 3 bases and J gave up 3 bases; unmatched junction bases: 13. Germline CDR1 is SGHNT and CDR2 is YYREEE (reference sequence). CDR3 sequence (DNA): TGTGCCAGCAGCTCCCAGGTGGCTCGCGGGGGGGGCTACGAGCAGTACTTC. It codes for CASSSQVARGGGYEQYF.

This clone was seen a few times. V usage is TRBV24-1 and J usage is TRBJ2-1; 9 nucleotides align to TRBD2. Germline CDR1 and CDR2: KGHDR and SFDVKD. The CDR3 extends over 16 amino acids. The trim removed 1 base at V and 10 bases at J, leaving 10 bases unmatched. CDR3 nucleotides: TGTGCCACCAGTGATTTAGTTTTTGCAGGGACTAGCGAGCAGTTCTTC. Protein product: CATSDLVFAGTSEQFF.

CDR3 coding DNA: TGTGCCAGCTCCCCTAGCGGGAGTCAAGATACGCAGTATTTT. Its translation is CASSPSGSQDTQYF. The chain combines TRBV7-3 with TRBJ2-3; 10 bases align to TRBD2. This CDR3 has 14 amino acids. The V segment lost 8 bases and the J segment 5 bases; nucleotides outside the gene matches: 7. Germline loops: CDR1 SGHTA, CDR2 FQGTGA. Using reference TRBV7-3 and TRBJ2-3 for the parts outside the CDR3, the full variable domain is GAGVSQTPSNKVTEKGKYVELRCDPISGHTALYWYRQSLGQGPEFLIYFQGTGAADDSGLPNDRFFAVRPEGSVSTLKIQRTERGDSAVYLCASSPSGSQDTQYFGPGTRLTVL.